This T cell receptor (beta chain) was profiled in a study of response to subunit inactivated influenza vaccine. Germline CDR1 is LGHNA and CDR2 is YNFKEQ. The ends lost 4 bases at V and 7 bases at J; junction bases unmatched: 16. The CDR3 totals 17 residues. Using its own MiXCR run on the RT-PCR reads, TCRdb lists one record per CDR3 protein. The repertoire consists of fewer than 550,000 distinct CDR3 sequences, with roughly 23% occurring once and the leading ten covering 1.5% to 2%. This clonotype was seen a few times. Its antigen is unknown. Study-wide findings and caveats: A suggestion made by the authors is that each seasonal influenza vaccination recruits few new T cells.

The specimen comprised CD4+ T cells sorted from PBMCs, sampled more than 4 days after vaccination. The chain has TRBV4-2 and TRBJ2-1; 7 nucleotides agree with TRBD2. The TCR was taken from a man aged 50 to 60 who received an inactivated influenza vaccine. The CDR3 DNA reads TGTGCCAGCAGCCGCCTCTCAACTAGCGTGACTCGTAATGAGCAGTTCTTC. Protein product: CASSRLSTSVTRNEQFF.